The TCR beta chain under discussion was sequenced for a study of blood T cells in healthy people across ages. PCR was performed a second time for about 6 to 11 cycles using a sample-barcoded 5' primer and a J-beta primer mix. TCRdb independently ran MiXCR on the 5' RACE reads; one entry per CDR3 protein. The table lists over 500,000 distinct CDR3 sequences, 52% of them singletons, with roughly 12% in the top ten. This clonotype was detected many times. The V gene's germline CDR1 is LNHNV and CDR2 YYDKDF (reference sequence). This CDR3 has 18 amino acids. Unmatched junction bases numbered 16, after V lost 0 bases and J lost 10 bases.

The sequence derives from a woman older than 75 in good health. The J gene is TRBJ2-1, the V gene TRBV15; 9 positions match TRBD2. Source material: blood. CDR3 nucleotides: TGTGCCACCAGCAGAGATCCATCTAGCGGGAAAACAAAGATCGAGCAGTTCTTC. Its translation is CATSRDPSSGKTKIEQFF.